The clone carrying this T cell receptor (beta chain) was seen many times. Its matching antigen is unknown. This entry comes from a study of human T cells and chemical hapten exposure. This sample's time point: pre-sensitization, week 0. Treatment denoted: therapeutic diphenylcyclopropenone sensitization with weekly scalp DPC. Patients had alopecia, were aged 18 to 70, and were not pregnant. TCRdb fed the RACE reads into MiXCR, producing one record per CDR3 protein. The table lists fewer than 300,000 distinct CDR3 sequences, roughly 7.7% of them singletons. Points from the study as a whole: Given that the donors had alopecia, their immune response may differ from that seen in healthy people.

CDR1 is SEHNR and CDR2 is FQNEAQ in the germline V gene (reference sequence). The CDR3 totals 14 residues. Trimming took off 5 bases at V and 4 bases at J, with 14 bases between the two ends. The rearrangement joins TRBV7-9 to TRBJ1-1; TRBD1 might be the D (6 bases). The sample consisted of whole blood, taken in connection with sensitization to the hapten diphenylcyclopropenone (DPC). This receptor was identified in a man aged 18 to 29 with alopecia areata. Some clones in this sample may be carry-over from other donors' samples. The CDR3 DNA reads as TGTGCCAGCAGCCAGAGACAGGTTGGCACTGAAGCTTTCTTT. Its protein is CASSQRQVGTEAFF.